The entry below describes one TCR beta chain. Its antigen is undetermined. A multiplex PCR was run with 60 Vbeta primers and 13 Jbeta primers. Authors' data handling: In a later analysis, of 80 million to 90 million unique beta chains, 9 million to 11 million appeared in at least two donors. The data were produced by immunoSEQ multiplex PCR, yet TCRdb's version contains in-frame clones alone and is incomplete. Clone size and V and J calls were adopted from that table, with D and trimming inferred from the DNA. This table has approximately 150,000 clones, around 80% appearing once. The data derive from a study of cytomegalovirus exposure and HLA in healthy donors. Though nominally healthy at sampling, donors likely had unrecorded immune exposures. Study results and caveats: Sequencing depth roughly uniform across donors was assumed in presence/absence analyses.

Trimming cost V 5 bases and J 2 bases, with 12 bases left between them. CDR1 and CDR2 from the germline V gene are SGHTA and FQGNSA. This CDR3 is 14 amino acids long. The sequence came from a female donor in good health and CMV-seronegative. The V gene is TRBV7-2, the J gene TRBJ1-1; the D gene is possibly TRBD1 (6 bases). Input material: PBMCs. Here the CDR3 DNA reads TGTGCCAGCAGCCAGGGGTATATTAACACTGAAGCTTTCTTT. Translated: CASSQGYINTEAFF. Complete variable domain (other parts from reference TRBV7-2 and TRBJ1-1): GAGVSQSPSNKVTEKGKDVELRCDPISGHTALYWYRQSLGQGLEFLIYFQGNSAPDKSGLPSDRFSAERTGGSVSTLTIQRTQQEDSAVYLCASSQGYINTEAFFGQGTRLTVV.